This T cell receptor (beta chain) was retrieved from a study of blood T cells in healthy people across ages. The study's findings and limits: It was held that diversity estimates obtained from one million T cells represented underestimates.

The total RNA that was extracted per sample amounted to at least 5.5 micrograms. Using a J-beta primer mix together with a sample-barcoded 5' primer, a second PCR was run for roughly 7 to 12 cycles. TCRdb fed the 5' RACE reads into MiXCR, producing one record per CDR3 protein. The sample lists some 640,000 distinct CDR3 sequences, about 28% seen once, with 15% to 18% in the top ten. Trimming cost V 4 bases and J 3 bases, with 8 bases left between them. This CDR3 contains 13 residues. Germline loops: CDR1 MGHRA, CDR2 YSYEKL. This clonotype was detected only once. What it binds is not known. Sample: blood. The clonotype originates from a woman of 80 years or more in good health. This chain links TRBV4-1 with TRBJ2-3, with unresolved D. Here the CDR3 reads CASSPEHTDTQYF. The CDR3 coding sequence is TGCGCCAGCAGCCCCGAGCATACAGATACGCAGTATTTT.